The 26 T cell receptor beta chains given below trace back to one sample, sequenced in a study of beta chain features in type 1 diabetes. The sequenced template was cDNA made from the entire isolated RNA. Some clones are missing from TCRdb's copy, which holds only in-frame ones; the method was immunoSEQ multiplex PCR. Of more than 350,000 clones in the sample, about an eighth are singletons; the top ten hold approximately 0.045%. The sequenced sample consisted of naive CD4+ T cells from blood. The receptors originated from a woman between 18 and 29 years old in good health.

Only one count was recorded for this clone. The genes are TRBV7-9 and TRBJ1-1; maybe TRBD1 (5 bases). CDR3 length: 14 amino acids. The germline V gene encodes CDR1 SEHNR and CDR2 FQNEAQ (reference sequence). Trimming cost V 5 bases and J 5 bases, with 15 bases left between them. CDR3 DNA: TGTGCCAGCAGCGCTCAGGGTGGGGTAACTGAAGCTTTCTTT. Translation gives CASSAQGGVTEAFF. The full variable domain, completed using reference TRBV7-9 and TRBJ1-1, is DTGVSQNPRHKITKRGQNVTFRCDPISEHNRLYWYRQTLGQGPEFLTYFQNEAQLEKSRLLSDRFSAERPKGSFSTLEIQRTEQGDSAMYLCASSAQGGVTEAFFGQGTRLTVV.

The CDR3 sequence is CASSSRGLDTQYF. The CDR3 nucleotides read TGCGCCAGCAGCTCCCGGGGACTAGATACGCAGTATTTT. The V gene is TRBV4-3, the J gene TRBJ2-3; the D gene is possibly TRBD2 (6 bases). The ends were cut back, 5 bases at V and 5 bases at J, with 11 bases in the middle. Germline V gene lookup returns CDR1 LGHNA and CDR2 YSLEER. CDR3 length: 13 residues.

This clone was observed a few times. The V gene is TRBV5-4, the J gene TRBJ2-5, with 12 bases identical to TRBD1. CDR1 SGHNT and CDR2 YYREEE come from the germline V gene (reference sequence). This CDR3 has 18 residues. J lost 5 bases, V lost 2 bases, and 13 bases had no gene match. CDR3: CASSFFPRDRGRSETQYF. The CDR3 DNA reads TGTGCCAGCAGCTTCTTCCCCCGGGACAGGGGGCGCAGCGAGACCCAGTACTTC.

This clone was detected a few times. The chain carries TRBV18 and TRBJ1-1, with D possibly matching TRBD1 (5 bases). The CDR3 is 14 amino acids. From germline, CDR1 is KGHSH and CDR2 LQKENI. The V end was cut by 1 base, the J end by 1 base, with 7 bases between. CDR3 coding DNA: TGTGCCAGCTCACCACAAGACAGGAACACTGAAGCTTTCTTT. Translating it yields CASSPQDRNTEAFF.

V usage is TRBV7-2 and J usage is TRBJ2-5, with 8 bases lining up with TRBD1. After removal of 1 base from V and 11 bases from J, the junction contained 3 bases not matched to a gene. Germline assignment: CDR1 SGHTA and CDR2 FQGNSA. The CDR3 is 12 residues long. CDR3 nucleotides: TGTGCCAGCAGCTTAGACAGGGGGAAGCAGTACTTC. Translated: CASSLDRGKQYF.

The sample holds a few counts of this clone. The chain links TRBV6-5 to TRBJ2-4; 8 bases map to TRBD1. The CDR3 is 14 amino acids. With 5 bases clipped from V and 7 bases from J, the junction kept 7 bases outside the gene matches. Germline CDR1 MNHEY, CDR2 SVGAGI. The CDR3 DNA sequence: TGTGCCAGCAGTCCATGGACAGGGTTCAACATTCAGTACTTC. This sequence encodes CASSPWTGFNIQYF.

This clone has just a few counts. This chain links TRBV18 with TRBJ2-5; D ambiguous. V was clipped by 10 bases and J by 2 bases, with 14 bases between them. Germline CDR1 reads KGHSH; CDR2 reads LQKENI. This CDR3 is built from 13 residues. CDR3 sequence: CATCSGSQETQYF. As DNA, the CDR3 is TGTGCCACTTGCTCAGGATCGCAAGAGACCCAGTACTTC. The full variable domain, its missing parts supplied by reference TRBV18 and TRBJ2-5, is NAGVMQNPRHLVRRRGQEARLRCSPMKGHSHVYWYRQLPEEGLKFMVYLQKENIIDESGMPKERFSAEFPKEGPSILRIQQVVRGDSAAYFCATCSGSQETQYFGPGTRLLVL.

The V and J genes are TRBV15 and TRBJ1-4; weak D call: TRBD1 (5 bases). The CDR3 length is 15 residues. CDR1 LNHNV and CDR2 YYDKDF come from the germline V gene (reference sequence). The V end lost 2 bases, the J end lost 8 bases, and 15 bases lay between the germline ends. In DNA form, the CDR3 reads TGTGCCACCAGCAGAAAGCAGGGTGTTTACGAAAAACTGTTTTTT. This translates into CATSRKQGVYEKLFF.

This clone has just a few counts. The rearrangement uses TRBV4-2 and TRBJ2-4; 7 bases map to TRBD2. After removal of 0 bases from V and 7 bases from J, the junction contained 9 bases not matched to a gene. The CDR3 covers 16 residues. Germline CDR1 reads LGHNA; CDR2 reads YNFKEQ. The CDR3 nucleotides read TGTGCCAGCAGCCAAGATTCGGCGGGAGTAGGTAACATTCAGTACTTC. This encodes CASSQDSAGVGNIQYF.

V is TRBV10-3 and J is TRBJ1-1; the D gene is possibly TRBD1 (5 bases). Germline loops: CDR1 ENHRY, CDR2 SYGVKD. The CDR3 sequence is 17 residues long. Trimming shortened V by 0 bases and J by 1 base, and 15 bases separated the two germline ends. The CDR3 is CAISESFGALGNTEAFF. CDR3 nucleotide sequence: TGTGCCATCAGTGAGTCCTTTGGGGCGTTAGGGAACACTGAAGCTTTCTTT.

This clone was observed a handful of times. The chain has TRBV9 and TRBJ2-1; TRBD1 matches 7 bases. Germline CDR1 is SGDLS and CDR2 is YYNGEE. Unmatched junction bases numbered 4, after V lost 1 base and J lost 0 bases. The CDR3 loop spans 16 amino acids. CDR3 sequence: CASSVHRDSSYNEQFF. The CDR3 DNA sequence: TGTGCCAGCAGCGTACACCGGGACAGCTCCTACAATGAGCAGTTCTTC.

A note on this clone: The sample carries other DNA sequences with the same CDR3. The CDR3 bases are TGTGCCAGCCGGGGACAGGGTACAGATACGCAGTATTTT. This gives the protein CASRGQGTDTQYF. V gene TRBV28 combines with J gene TRBJ2-3; 9 nucleotides line up with TRBD1. The CDR3 runs 13 residues. CDR1 is MDHEN, CDR2 SYDVKM, per germline. J was trimmed by 3 bases and V by 8 bases; bases with no gene match: 3.

The chain recombines TRBV7-2 with TRBJ2-5, with TRBD1 identical over 8 bases. The closer fit of TRBJ2-7 to the DNA end suggests the J call may be wrong. Per the germline V gene, CDR1 is SGHTA and CDR2 is FQGNSA. CDR3 length equals 15 residues. CDR3 region: CASSRDRGLSYEQYF. Written as DNA, the CDR3 is TGTGCCAGCAGTCGTGACAGGGGCCTCTCCTACGAGCAGTACTTC.

This clone was seen more than once but under ten times. V is TRBV4-3 and J is TRBJ1-6, with TRBD1 as a possible D gene (5 bases). Germline V gives CDR1 LGHNA, CDR2 YSLEER. V was cut by 2 bases and J by 4 bases, with 12 bases left in between. The CDR3 covers 16 residues. DNA of the CDR3: TGCGCCAGCAGCCAAACAGGTGGCGGGTATAATTCACCCCTCCACTTT. Its protein is CASSQTGGGYNSPLHF.

V gene TRBV2 combines with J gene TRBJ2-5; 8 nucleotides align to TRBD2. Germline V gene sequence: CDR1 SNHLY, CDR2 FYNNEI. The CDR3 has 15 residues. V trimming: 8 bases; J trimming: 1 base; junction bases outside the gene matches: 9. The DNA of the CDR3 is TGTGCCAGCTCCCTGGAAGCGGGGGCCCAAGAGACCCAGTACTTC. Translated: CASSLEAGAQETQYF.

This clone was seen at least ten times. V and J are TRBV30 and TRBJ2-3, with D hard to call. V gave up 5 bases and J gave up 4 bases, with 10 bases separating them. This CDR3 has 12 residues. In germline, CDR1 is GTSNPN, CDR2 SVGIG (reference sequence). The CDR3 sequence: CAWGYGADTQYF. CDR3 sequence (DNA): TGTGCCTGGGGGTATGGAGCAGATACGCAGTATTTT.

This clone has a handful of counts. CDR3: CASSLGDEETQYF. CDR3 in DNA: TGTGCCAGCAGCTTGGGGGACGAAGAGACCCAGTACTTC. The chain is built from TRBV5-6 and TRBJ2-5; either TRBD1 or TRBD2 may supply D (5 bases each). The CDR3 sequence is 13 residues long. Per germline, CDR1 SGHDT and CDR2 YYEEEE. V was pared by 0 bases and J by 3 bases, with 6 bases between. Full variable domain (outside the CDR3, taken from reference TRBV5-6 and TRBJ2-5): DAGVTQSPTHLIKTRGQQVTLRCSPKSGHDTVSWYQQALGQGPQFIFQYYEEEERQRGNFPDRFSGHQFPNYSSELNVNALLLGDSALYLCASSLGDEETQYFGPGTRLLVL.

In this sample, this clone turned up a few times. The chain couples TRBV28 to TRBJ2-5, with D possibly TRBD1 on 6 matching bases. The CDR3 totals 14 residues. Germline V gene sequence: CDR1 MDHEN, CDR2 SYDVKM. V was trimmed by 1 base and J by 13 bases, leaving 19 bases between them. The CDR3 nucleotides read TGTGCCAGCAGTTTATACAGGGCCAGAGGTCCTTCGTACTTC. Protein: CASSLYRARGPSYF.

The gene calls are TRBV29-1 and TRBJ2-5; 8 positions match TRBD1. The V gene's germline CDR1 is SQVTM and CDR2 ANQGSEA. This CDR3 has 14 amino acids. Trimming removed 4 bases from V and 0 bases from J; junction bases left unmatched: 4. CDR3 residues: CSVADRGDQETQYF. CDR3 sequence (DNA): TGCAGCGTTGCCGACAGGGGCGACCAAGAGACCCAGTACTTC. Full variable domain (missing parts from reference TRBV29-1 and TRBJ2-5): SAVISQKPSRDICQRGTSLTIQCQVDSQVTMMFWYRQQPGQSLTLIATANQGSEATYESGFVIDKFPISRPNLTFSTLTVSNMSPEDSSIYLCSVADRGDQETQYFGPGTRLLVL.

The rearrangement joins TRBV7-9 to TRBJ2-7; D is undetermined. The CDR3 consists of 14 residues. In germline, CDR1 is SEHNR, CDR2 FQNEAQ (reference sequence). Between the trimmed V and J ends, which lost 5 bases and 1 base, there was a span of 12 bases. CDR3 in amino acids: CASSRIGFSYEQYV. CDR3 nucleotide sequence: TGTGCCAGCAGCCGAATAGGATTTTCCTACGAGCAGTACGTC.

This clone was detected a few times. The chain uses TRBV11-2 and TRBJ2-7; 9 nucleotides agree with TRBD2. V lost 4 bases, J lost 6 bases, and 10 bases stayed unmatched. The CDR3 loop spans 15 amino acids. Per the germline V gene, CDR1 is SGHAT and CDR2 is FQNNGV. CDR3 sequence reads: CASSSMAGGQFEQYF. The CDR3 DNA follows: TGTGCCAGCAGCTCGATGGCGGGAGGGCAATTCGAGCAGTACTTC.

This clone has just a few counts. The chain links TRBV25-1 to TRBJ2-1, with 10 bases aligning to TRBD1. Unmatched junction bases numbered 13, after V lost 2 bases and J lost 9 bases. This CDR3 is 17 amino acids long. Germline CDR1 MGHDK, CDR2 SYGVNS. The CDR3 region is CASSEGAPGQGKGEQFF. DNA of the CDR3: TGTGCCAGCAGTGAAGGGGCACCGGGACAGGGGAAGGGTGAGCAGTTCTTC.

Only a few counts were recorded for this clone. This rearrangement joins TRBV25-1 to TRBJ2-1, with D possibly matching TRBD2 (5 bases). Looked up from germline, CDR1 is MGHDK and CDR2 is SYGVNS. V was trimmed by 4 bases and J by 11 bases, leaving 15 bases between them. The CDR3 consists of 13 residues. The CDR3 reads CASSAYTTSQQFF. DNA for the CDR3: TGTGCCAGCAGTGCCTACACAACTAGTCAGCAGTTCTTC.

This clone was detected a few times. J is TRBJ1-2 and V is TRBV5-4; D is undetermined. Germline loops: CDR1 SGHNT, CDR2 YYREEE (reference sequence). V shed 2 bases and J shed 3 bases, with 8 bases lying between them. The CDR3 extends over 13 amino acids. This chain's CDR3 is CASSLSGDYGYTF. CDR3 nucleotides: TGTGCCAGCAGCTTATCGGGAGACTATGGCTACACCTTC.

The genes are TRBV4-3 and TRBJ2-5, with D perhaps matching TRBD1 or TRBD2 (6 bases each). The CDR3 has 18 amino acids. Trimming removed 4 bases from V and 5 bases from J, with 26 bases in between. Germline V lookup: CDR1 LGHNA, CDR2 YSLEER. The CDR3 sequence: CASSRGGGGQITGETQYF. For the CDR3, the DNA is TGCGCCAGCAGCCGTGGGGGAGGAGGTCAAATAACAGGGGAGACCCAGTACTTC.

Only a few counts were recorded for this clone. The CDR3 region is CSVKTSYNEQFF. The CDR3 DNA sequence: TGCAGCGTAAAAACTAGTTACAATGAGCAGTTCTTC. The V and J genes are TRBV29-1 and TRBJ2-1, with a tentative D call TRBD2 (5 bases). With 6 bases removed from V and 4 bases from J, the gap between germline ends came to 10 bases. CDR3 size: 12 residues. Germline values: CDR1 SQVTM, CDR2 ANQGSEA.